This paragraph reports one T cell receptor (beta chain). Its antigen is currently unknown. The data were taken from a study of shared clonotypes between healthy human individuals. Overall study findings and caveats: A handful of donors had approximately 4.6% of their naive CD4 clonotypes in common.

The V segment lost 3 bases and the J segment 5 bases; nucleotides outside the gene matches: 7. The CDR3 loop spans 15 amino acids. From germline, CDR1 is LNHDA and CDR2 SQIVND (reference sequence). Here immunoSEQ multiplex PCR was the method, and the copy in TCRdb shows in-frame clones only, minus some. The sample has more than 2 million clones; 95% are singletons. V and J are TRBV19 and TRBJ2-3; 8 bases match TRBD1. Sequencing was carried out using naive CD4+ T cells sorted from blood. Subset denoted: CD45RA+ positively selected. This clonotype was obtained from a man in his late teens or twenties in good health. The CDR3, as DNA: TGTGCCAGTAGTATGTCCAGGGGGCTGGGAGATACGCAGTATTTT. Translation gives CASSMSRGLGDTQYF.